Ten or more counts support the clone carrying this T cell receptor beta chain. Its target is not known. The data stem from a study of regulatory T cells in long-lasting Graves disease. To make TCR beta libraries, researchers used iRepertoire HTBI primers and Arm-PCR of CDR3 regions. From the multiplex PCR reads, TCRdb called clonotypes with MiXCR, one entry per CDR3 protein. This table has 400,000 to 500,000 distinct CDR3 sequences, roughly 20% appearing once. The time point denotes: persistent/refractory GD, antithyroid drugs over 5 years with positive TRAb. Extracted RNA from PBMCs served as the source of the TCR library. Study-level points and caveats: Persistent cases of Graves' showed reduced TCR diversity relative to newly diagnosed patients.

The sample here was peripheral blood mononuclear cells (PBMCs), taken when the disease was refractory, from a patient treated with antithyroid drugs. The receptor was derived from a female donor with Graves disease.

In nucleotides, the CDR3 is TGTGCCAGCATTGGGGGTCCCTACGAGCAGTACTTC. Amino acids: CASIGGPYEQYF. The V call is TRBV6-1, the J call TRBJ2-7, with D perhaps matching TRBD1 or TRBD2 (5 bases each). Germline V gene data show CDR1 as MNHNS and CDR2 as SASEGT. This CDR3 comprises 12 residues. Trimming removed 7 bases at V and 2 bases at J, with 9 bases between.